This passage covers 20 T cell receptor beta chains from one sample sequenced in a study of T-cell memory formation after mild COVID-19. TCRdb passed the 5' RACE reads through MiXCR, listing each CDR3 protein once. The table has hundreds of thousands of distinct CDR3 sequences, approximately 16% seen once. The sample consisted of PBMCs or a T cell subset sorted from them (not recorded which). The source of these receptors is a man between 18 and 35 years old who had mild COVID-19 (a few samples of this study predate the infection). Cell type and time point are not known.

This clonotype was observed at least ten times. The rearrangement uses TRBV7-8 and TRBJ2-5; the D is unclear. Germline V gene sequence: CDR1 SGHVS, CDR2 FQNEAQ. The CDR3 length is 14 residues. With 0 bases removed from V and 0 bases from J, the gap between germline ends came to 5 bases. The CDR3 sequence is CASSLAWHQETQYF. The DNA of the CDR3 is TGTGCCAGCAGCTTAGCTTGGCACCAAGAGACCCAGTACTTC.

Turning to this clonotype: This may stem from a read error, because a much larger clone lies one nucleotide away. The DNA of the CDR3 is TGTGCCAGCAGCTTTGCGGGGGTCACAGATACGCAGTATTTT. Protein sequence: CASSFAGVTDTQYF. V usage is TRBV7-3 and J usage is TRBJ2-3; 7 bases are shared with TRBD2. The CDR3 spans 14 residues. The germline V gene has CDR1 SGHTA and CDR2 FQGTGA. J gave up 2 bases and V 3 bases, and 2 bases lay outside the gene matches.

The rearrangement links TRBV15 to TRBJ2-3; D gene uncertain. The germline CDR1 and CDR2 sequences are LNHNV and YYDKDF (reference sequence). V was pared by 0 bases and J by 4 bases, with 11 bases between. There are 15 residues in the CDR3. The CDR3 sequence is CATSRENPGADTQYF. In DNA form, the CDR3 reads TGTGCCACCAGCAGAGAGAATCCAGGCGCAGATACGCAGTATTTT.

A few counts support this clonotype. V and J are TRBV5-1 and TRBJ2-2; D remains unclear. Trimming took off 0 bases at V and 7 bases at J, with 4 bases between the two ends. This CDR3 has 12 amino acids. The V gene's germline CDR1 is SGHRS and CDR2 YFSETQ. CDR3 sequence reads: CASSLADGELFF. Written as DNA, the CDR3 is TGCGCCAGCAGCTTGGCCGACGGGGAGCTGTTTTTT.

The chain couples TRBV12-3 or TRBV12-4 to TRBJ2-7, with TRBD1 as a possible D gene (5 bases). V gave up 5 bases and J gave up 3 bases, with 8 bases separating them. CDR3 length equals 12 residues. In DNA form, the CDR3 reads TGTGCCAGCAGTCTTGGACACTACGAGCAGTACGTC. This gives the protein CASSLGHYEQYV.

There are a few counts of this clonotype. V usage is TRBV7-2 and J usage is TRBJ2-5; 7 nucleotides align to TRBD1. The V segment lost 0 bases and the J segment 5 bases; nucleotides outside the gene matches: 6. The germline gives CDR1 SGHTA, CDR2 FQGNSA. The length of the CDR3 is 15 residues. For the CDR3, the DNA is TGTGCCAGCAGCTTAGCCAGGGGGAGTGGTGAGACCCAGTACTTC. It yields the protein CASSLARGSGETQYF.

The V gene is TRBV20-1, the J gene TRBJ2-1; D gene unclear. The CDR3 has 15 residues. V lost 6 bases to trimming and J lost 5 bases, with 20 bases between them. The germline V gene has CDR1 DFQATT and CDR2 SNEGSKA (reference sequence). The CDR3 reads CSAPSSSQVNNEQFF. The CDR3 region has the DNA TGCAGTGCCCCGTCGTCATCCCAGGTTAACAATGAGCAGTTCTTC.

This clonotype has only a few counts. V gene TRBV4-3 combines with J gene TRBJ2-1, with 8 nucleotides matching TRBD2. This CDR3 spans 15 amino acids. The trim removed 1 base at V and 7 bases at J, leaving 6 bases unmatched. Germline assignment: CDR1 LGHNA and CDR2 YSLEER. CDR3 region: CASSQGERGMNEQFF. The CDR3 DNA follows: TGCGCCAGCAGCCAAGGCGAGCGGGGGATGAATGAGCAGTTCTTC.

This clonotype was seen once. The CDR3 sequence: CASSVGLTNTGELFF. The CDR3 DNA sequence: TGTGCCAGCAGCGTAGGACTCACTAACACCGGGGAGCTGTTTTTT. The chain is built from TRBV9 and TRBJ2-2; D is unclear. Per the germline V gene, CDR1 is SGDLS and CDR2 is YYNGEE. CDR3 length: 15 residues. V lost 0 bases and J 2 bases, leaving 8 bases between the germline ends. The variable domain in full, with the rest retrieved from reference TRBV9 and TRBJ2-2, is DSGVTQTPKHLITATGQRVTLRCSPRSGDLSVYWYQQSLDQGLQFLIQYYNGEERAKGNILERFSAQQFPDLHSELNLSSLELGDSALYFCASSVGLTNTGELFFGEGSRLTVL.

This clonotype was detected ten times or more. The chain carries TRBV5-1 and TRBJ2-3; a weak D match, TRBD1 (6 bases). CDR1 and CDR2 (germline): SGHRS, YFSETQ. CDR3 size: 16 residues. V lost 2 bases and J 6 bases, leaving 19 bases between the germline ends. The DNA of the CDR3 is TGCGCCAGCAGCTTAGGGACAAGCCCCTTTAGGGATACGCAGTATTTT. The encoded protein is CASSLGTSPFRDTQYF.

In this sample, this clonotype turned up a few times. The chain uses TRBV7-7 and TRBJ2-5; TRBD1 agrees at 9 bases. The J segment lost 1 base and the V segment lost 4 bases, leaving 4 bases of the junction unmatched. From germline, CDR1 is SSHAT and CDR2 FNYEAQ (reference sequence). This CDR3 comprises 15 residues. The CDR3 coding sequence is TGTGCCAGCAGCTCCCCGACAGGGGGCCAAGAGACCCAGTACTTC. It specifies CASSSPTGGQETQYF.

The chain combines TRBV6-5 with TRBJ1-5; 9 bases match TRBD1. CDR3 size: 14 residues. Trimming at V came to 5 bases and at J to 7 bases, leaving 6 bases not matched to a gene. The germline CDR1 and CDR2 sequences are MNHEY and SVGAGI. CDR3 sequence: CASSGGQGWQPQHF. Written as DNA, the CDR3 is TGTGCCAGCAGTGGGGGACAGGGCTGGCAGCCCCAGCATTTT.

This chain joins TRBV7-9 and TRBJ2-3; D tentatively fits TRBD1 or TRBD2 (5 bases each). Germline V CDR1 and CDR2: SEHNR, FQNEAQ (reference sequence). Trimming stripped 5 bases from V and 1 base from J, with 10 bases between. The CDR3 runs to 14 residues. The CDR3: CASSHGTRTDTQYF. CDR3 coding DNA: TGTGCCAGCAGCCACGGGACCCGCACAGATACGCAGTATTTT.

J is TRBJ1-4 and V is TRBV4-3; a weak D match, TRBD1 (5 bases). V lost 0 bases, J lost 5 bases, and 16 bases lay in between. CDR1 and CDR2 (germline): LGHNA, YSLEER. The CDR3 spans 17 residues. The CDR3 DNA reads TGCGCCAGCAGCCAAGATTCCTTATGGGGGAGGAATGAAAAACTGTTTTTT. Encoded protein: CASSQDSLWGRNEKLFF.

Ten or more counts support this clonotype. The chain uses TRBV9 and TRBJ2-5; D might be TRBD1 or TRBD2, each matching 6 bases. Germline values: CDR1 SGDLS, CDR2 YYNGEE. The V end lost 0 bases, the J end lost 5 bases, and 11 bases lay between the germline ends. The CDR3 length is 14 residues. The CDR3 spells CASSVGGAYETQYF. The CDR3 DNA reads TGTGCCAGCAGCGTAGGGGGGGCTTACGAGACCCAGTACTTC.

The V gene is TRBV12-5, the J gene TRBJ1-5; D ambiguous. The V end lost 4 bases, the J end lost 9 bases, and 10 bases lay between the germline ends. Germline lookup yields CDR1 LGHNT and CDR2 FRNRAP. This CDR3 has 12 amino acids. The CDR3 DNA follows: TGTGCTAGTGGTTCGTACCCTGGGCCCCAGCATTTT. Protein product: CASGSYPGPQHF.

The chain recombines TRBV5-1 with TRBJ2-3, with D hard to call. The CDR3 runs to 15 residues. Trimming took 4 bases from V and 0 from J, leaving 12 bases between them. Per germline, CDR1 SGHRS and CDR2 YFSETQ. The chain's CDR3 is CASSTRDSSTDTQYF. CDR3 DNA sequence: TGCGCCAGCAGCACAAGGGATTCTAGCACAGATACGCAGTATTTT.

J is TRBJ1-4 and V is TRBV2; 9 nucleotides align to TRBD1. The CDR3 runs to 12 residues. J was trimmed by 10 bases and V by 8 bases; bases with no gene match: 5. Germline CDR1 reads SNHLY; CDR2 reads FYNNEI. CDR3 in amino acids: CASERQGGKLFF. Here the CDR3 DNA reads TGTGCCAGCGAGAGACAGGGGGGAAAACTGTTTTTT.

This clonotype showed up just a few times. This chain uses TRBV11-2 with TRBJ2-3; D remains ambiguous. The CDR3 has 14 residues. Germline V gene lookup returns CDR1 SGHAT and CDR2 FQNNGV. Trimming pared 1 base from V and 2 bases from J, leaving 7 bases between. CDR3 sequence: CASSLVWHTDTQYF. The CDR3 DNA reads as TGTGCCAGCAGCTTAGTGTGGCACACAGATACGCAGTATTTT.

In this sample, this clonotype turned up a few times. The chain joins TRBV15 to TRBJ2-6, with no clear D. Per germline, CDR1 LNHNV and CDR2 YYDKDF (reference sequence). This CDR3 is 18 amino acids long. The V and J ends lost 2 bases and 3 bases respectively, with 17 bases between them. CDR3 residues: CATSRHPLRLGGANVLTF. The CDR3 coding sequence is TGTGCCACCAGCAGACACCCACTCAGACTGGGTGGGGCCAACGTCCTGACTTTC.